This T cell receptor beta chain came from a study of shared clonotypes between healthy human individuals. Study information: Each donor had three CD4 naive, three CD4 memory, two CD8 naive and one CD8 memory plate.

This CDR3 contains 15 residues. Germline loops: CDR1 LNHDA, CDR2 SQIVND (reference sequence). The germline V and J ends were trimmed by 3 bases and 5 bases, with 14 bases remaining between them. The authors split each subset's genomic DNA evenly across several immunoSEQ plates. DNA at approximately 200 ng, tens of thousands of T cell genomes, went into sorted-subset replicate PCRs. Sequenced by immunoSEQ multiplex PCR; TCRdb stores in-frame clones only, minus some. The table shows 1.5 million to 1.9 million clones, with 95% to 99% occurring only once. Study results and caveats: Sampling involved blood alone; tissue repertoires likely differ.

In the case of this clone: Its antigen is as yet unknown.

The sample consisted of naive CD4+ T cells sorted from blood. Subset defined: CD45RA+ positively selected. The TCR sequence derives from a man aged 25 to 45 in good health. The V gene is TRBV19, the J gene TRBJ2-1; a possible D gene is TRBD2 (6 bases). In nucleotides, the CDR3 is TGTGCCAGTAGTATTACGGGAGTGGGAAACAATGAGCAGTTCTTC. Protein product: CASSITGVGNNEQFF. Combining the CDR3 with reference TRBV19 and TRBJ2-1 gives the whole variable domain DGGITQSPKYLFRKEGQNVTLSCEQNLNHDAMYWYRQDPGQGLRLIYYSQIVNDFQKGDIAEGYSVSREKKESFPLTVTSAQKNPTAFYLCASSITGVGNNEQFFGPGTRLTVL.